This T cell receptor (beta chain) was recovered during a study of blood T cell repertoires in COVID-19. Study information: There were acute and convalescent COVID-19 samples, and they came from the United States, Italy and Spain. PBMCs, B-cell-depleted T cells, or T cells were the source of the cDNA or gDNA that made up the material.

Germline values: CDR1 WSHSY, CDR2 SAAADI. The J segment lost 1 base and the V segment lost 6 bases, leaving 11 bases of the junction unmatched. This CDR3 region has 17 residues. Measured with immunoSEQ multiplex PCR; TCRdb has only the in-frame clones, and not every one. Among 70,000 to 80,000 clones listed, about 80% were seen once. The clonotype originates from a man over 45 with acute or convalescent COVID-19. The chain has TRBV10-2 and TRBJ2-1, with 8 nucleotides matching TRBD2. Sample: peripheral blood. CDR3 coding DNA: TGCGCCAGCAGGGCGACCGGGACTAGGTCGTCCTACAATGAGCAGTTCTTC. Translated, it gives CASRATGTRSSYNEQFF.